Given below is one TCR beta chain in context. Its target is not known. Per the original methods: Owing to the provision of junction-only sequences devoid of quality scores by immunoSEQ, filtering differed. This table comes from immunoSEQ multiplex PCR, and its TCRdb copy is limited to in-frame clones, with some not included. V and J calls and clone size follow that table, whereas D and trimming were derived from the DNA. Here the sample spans hundreds of thousands of clones, 90% to 96% being singletons. The CDR3 sequence is 14 residues long. Trimming removed 5 bases from V and 4 bases from J, with 15 bases in between. Germline CDR1 and CDR2: MDHEN and SYDVKM. This sample was taken from a study of shared clonotypes between healthy human individuals. Study observations and caveats: A limitation of the genetic and exposure-history diversity represented arose from few donors.

The specimen sequenced was naive CD4+ T cells sorted from blood. Subset specified: CD45RA+ positively selected. This rearrangement joins TRBV28 to TRBJ2-7, with D possibly matching TRBD1 (6 bases). This receptor was identified in a woman aged 30 to 39 in good health. This chain's CDR3 is CASSKGQKSYEQYF. The CDR3 DNA is TGTGCCAGCAGTAAAGGACAGAAGAGTTACGAGCAGTACTTC.